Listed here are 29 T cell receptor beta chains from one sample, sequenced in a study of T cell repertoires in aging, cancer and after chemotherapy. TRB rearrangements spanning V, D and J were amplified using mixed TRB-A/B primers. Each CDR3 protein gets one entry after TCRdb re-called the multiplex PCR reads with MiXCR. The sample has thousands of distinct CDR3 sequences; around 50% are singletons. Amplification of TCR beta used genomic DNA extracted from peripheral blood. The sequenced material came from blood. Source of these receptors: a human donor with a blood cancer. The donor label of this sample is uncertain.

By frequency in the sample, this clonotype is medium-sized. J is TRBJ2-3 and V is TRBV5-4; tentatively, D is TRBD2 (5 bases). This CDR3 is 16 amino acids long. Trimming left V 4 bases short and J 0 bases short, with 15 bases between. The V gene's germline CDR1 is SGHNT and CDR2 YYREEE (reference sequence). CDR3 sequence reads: CASSARLRSSTDTQYF. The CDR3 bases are TGTGCCAGCAGCGCCAGACTACGCTCTAGCACAGATACGCAGTATTTT.

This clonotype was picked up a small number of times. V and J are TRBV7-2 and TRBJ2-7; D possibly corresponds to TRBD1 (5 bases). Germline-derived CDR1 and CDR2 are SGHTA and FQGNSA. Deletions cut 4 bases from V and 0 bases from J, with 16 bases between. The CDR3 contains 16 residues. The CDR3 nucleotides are TGTGCCAGCAGCTCCCGAAGGGGATATAGCTCCTACGAGCAGTACTTC. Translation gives CASSSRRGYSSYEQYF.

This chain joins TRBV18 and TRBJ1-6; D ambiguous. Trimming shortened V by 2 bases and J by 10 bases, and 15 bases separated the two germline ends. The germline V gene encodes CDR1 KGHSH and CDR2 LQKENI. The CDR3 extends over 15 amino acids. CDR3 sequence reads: CASSPRAGPRSPLHF. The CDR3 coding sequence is TGTGCCAGCTCACCAAGGGCAGGCCCTAGGTCACCCCTCCACTTT. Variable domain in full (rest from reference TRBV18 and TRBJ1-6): NAGVMQNPRHLVRRRGQEARLRCSPMKGHSHVYWYRQLPEEGLKFMVYLQKENIIDESGMPKERFSAEFPKEGPSILRIQQVVRGDSAAYFCASSPRAGPRSPLHFGNGTRLTVT.

The CDR3 loop is CATSGAASYEQYF. The CDR3, as DNA: TGTGCCACCAGTGGGGCAGCTTCCTACGAGCAGTACTTC. The V call is TRBV24-1, the J call TRBJ2-7; D remains unclear. The CDR3 has 13 residues. Germline values: CDR1 KGHDR, CDR2 SFDVKD. V was shortened by 5 bases and J by 1 base, with 8 bases between the two germline ends.

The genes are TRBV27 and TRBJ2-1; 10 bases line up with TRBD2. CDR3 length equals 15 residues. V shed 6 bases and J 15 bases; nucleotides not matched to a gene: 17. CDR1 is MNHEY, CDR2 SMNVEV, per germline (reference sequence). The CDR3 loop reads CASRMGQAGGPIPFF. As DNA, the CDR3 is TGTGCCAGCAGGATGGGCCAAGCGGGGGGGCCGATTCCGTTCTTC.

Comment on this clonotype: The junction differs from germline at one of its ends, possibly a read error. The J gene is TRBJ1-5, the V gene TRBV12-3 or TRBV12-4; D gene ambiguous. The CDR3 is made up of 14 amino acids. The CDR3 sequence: CAISLAKGGQPQHF. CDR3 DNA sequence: TGTGCCATCAGTTTAGCTAAAGGCGGACAGCCCCAGCATTTT.

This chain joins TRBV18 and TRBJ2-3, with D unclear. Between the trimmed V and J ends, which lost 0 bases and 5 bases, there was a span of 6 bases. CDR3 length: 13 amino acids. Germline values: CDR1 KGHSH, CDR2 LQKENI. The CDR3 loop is CASSPPSRDTQYF. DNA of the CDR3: TGTGCCAGCTCACCACCAAGTAGAGATACGCAGTATTTT.

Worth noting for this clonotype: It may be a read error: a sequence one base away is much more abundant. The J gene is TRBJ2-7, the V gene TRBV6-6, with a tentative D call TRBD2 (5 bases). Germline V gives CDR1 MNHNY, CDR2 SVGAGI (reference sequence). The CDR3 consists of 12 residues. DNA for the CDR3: TGTGCCAGCAGTCGGGGTTCCTGCGAGCAGTACTTC. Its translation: CASSRGSCEQYF.

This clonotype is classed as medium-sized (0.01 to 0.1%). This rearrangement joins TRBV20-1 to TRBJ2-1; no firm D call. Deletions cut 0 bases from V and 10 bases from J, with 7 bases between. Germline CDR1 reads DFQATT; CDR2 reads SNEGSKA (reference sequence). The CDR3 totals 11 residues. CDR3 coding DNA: TGCAGTGCTAGAGAGCCGCACGAGCAGTTCTTC. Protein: CSAREPHEQFF.

The CDR3 reads CASSQDSGGRAEYF. CDR3 in DNA: TGTGCCAGCAGCCAAGATTCCGGCGGGAGGGCGGAGTACTTC. The rearrangement uses TRBV4-2 and TRBJ2-5, with 9 bases matching TRBD2. The CDR3 loop spans 14 amino acids. Germline V CDR1 and CDR2: LGHNA, YNFKEQ. The V segment lost 0 bases and the J segment 12 bases; nucleotides outside the gene matches: 8.

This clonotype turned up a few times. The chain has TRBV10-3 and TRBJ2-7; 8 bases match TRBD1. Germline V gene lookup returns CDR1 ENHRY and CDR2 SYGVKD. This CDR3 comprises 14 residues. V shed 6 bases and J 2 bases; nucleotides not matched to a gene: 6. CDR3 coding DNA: TGTGCCATCAGAACACAGGGGGGTACCTACGAGCAGTACTTC. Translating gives CAIRTQGGTYEQYF.

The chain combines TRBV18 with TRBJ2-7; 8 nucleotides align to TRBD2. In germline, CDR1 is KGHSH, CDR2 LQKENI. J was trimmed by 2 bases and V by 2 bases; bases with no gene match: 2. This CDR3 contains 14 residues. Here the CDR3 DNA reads TGTGCCAGCTCACCAGGCGGGGGGCCCTACGAGCAGTACTTC. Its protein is CASSPGGGPYEQYF.

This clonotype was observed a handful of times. Written as DNA, the CDR3 is TGTGCCAACCTCCCGCTGGACAGGTTGTCCCCCACAGATACGCAGTATTTT. Amino acid sequence: CANLPLDRLSPTDTQYF. The chain uses TRBV27 and TRBJ2-3, with 7 bases matching TRBD1. The CDR3 spans 17 residues. V was clipped by 10 bases and J by 2 bases; unmatched bases: 18. Germline lookup yields CDR1 MNHEY and CDR2 SMNVEV (reference sequence).

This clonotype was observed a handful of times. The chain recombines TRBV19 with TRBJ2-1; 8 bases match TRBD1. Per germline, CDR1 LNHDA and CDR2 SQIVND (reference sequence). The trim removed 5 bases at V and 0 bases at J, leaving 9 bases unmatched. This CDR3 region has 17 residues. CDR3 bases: TGTGCCAGTAGTCGCCGTGGACAGGGCAGCTCCTACAATGAGCAGTTCTTC. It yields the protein CASSRRGQGSSYNEQFF.

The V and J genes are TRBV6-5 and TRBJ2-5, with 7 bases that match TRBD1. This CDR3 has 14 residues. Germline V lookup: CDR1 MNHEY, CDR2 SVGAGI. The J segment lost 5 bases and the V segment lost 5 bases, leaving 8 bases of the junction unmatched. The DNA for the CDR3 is TGTGCCAGCAGTAACGGACAGGACGGGGAGACCCAGTACTTC. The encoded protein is CASSNGQDGETQYF.

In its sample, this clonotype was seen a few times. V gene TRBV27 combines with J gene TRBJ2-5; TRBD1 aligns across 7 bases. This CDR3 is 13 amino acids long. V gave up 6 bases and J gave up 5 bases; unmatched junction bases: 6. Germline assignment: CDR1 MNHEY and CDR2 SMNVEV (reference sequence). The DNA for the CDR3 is TGTGCCAGCAGGAGGGGGCCGGGGGAGACCCAGTACTTC. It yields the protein CASRRGPGETQYF.

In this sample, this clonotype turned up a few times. DNA of the CDR3: TGTGCCAGCAATCGAATTAGCGGGGGGGCTTATGAGCAGTACTTC. This sequence encodes CASNRISGGAYEQYF. This chain links TRBV7-9 with TRBJ2-7; 11 bases fit TRBD2. The CDR3 length is 15 residues. The J segment lost 7 bases and the V segment lost 7 bases, leaving 12 bases of the junction unmatched. Germline V gene data show CDR1 as SEHNR and CDR2 as FQNEAQ (reference sequence).

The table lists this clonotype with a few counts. The CDR3 sequence is CSVAGLAGALRTDTQYF. The DNA for the CDR3 is TGCAGCGTTGCGGGACTAGCGGGAGCTCTTCGCACAGATACGCAGTATTTT. The chain recombines TRBV29-1 with TRBJ2-3, with 14 bases that match TRBD2. The V gene end was trimmed by 4 bases and the J gene end by 1 base; junction bases not matched to a gene: 7. This CDR3 is built from 17 residues. Germline-derived CDR1 and CDR2 are SQVTM and ANQGSEA.

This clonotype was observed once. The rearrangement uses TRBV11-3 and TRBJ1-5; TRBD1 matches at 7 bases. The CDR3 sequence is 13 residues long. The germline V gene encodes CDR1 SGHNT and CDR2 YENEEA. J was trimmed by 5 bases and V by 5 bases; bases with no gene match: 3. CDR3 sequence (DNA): TGTGCCAGCAGCCCAGACAGGGATCAGCCCCAGCATTTT. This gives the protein CASSPDRDQPQHF. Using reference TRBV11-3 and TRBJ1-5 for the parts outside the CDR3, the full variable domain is EAGVVQSPRYKIIEKKQPVAFWCNPISGHNTLYWYLQNLGQGPELLIRYENEEAVDDSQLPKDRFSAERLKGVDSTLKIQPAELGDSAVYLCASSPDRDQPQHFGDGTRLSIL.

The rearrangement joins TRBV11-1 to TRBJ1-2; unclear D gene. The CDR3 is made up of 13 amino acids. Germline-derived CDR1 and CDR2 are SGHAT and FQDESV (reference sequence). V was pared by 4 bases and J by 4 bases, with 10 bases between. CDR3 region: CASSSSFFYGYTF. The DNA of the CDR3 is TGTGCCAGCAGCTCCTCCTTCTTCTATGGCTACACCTTC.

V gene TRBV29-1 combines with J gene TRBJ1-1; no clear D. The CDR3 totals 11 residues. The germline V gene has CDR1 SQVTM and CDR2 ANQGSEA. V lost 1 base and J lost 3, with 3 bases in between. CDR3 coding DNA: TGCAGCGTTGAAGTGGACACTGAAGCTTTCTTT. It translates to CSVEVDTEAFF.

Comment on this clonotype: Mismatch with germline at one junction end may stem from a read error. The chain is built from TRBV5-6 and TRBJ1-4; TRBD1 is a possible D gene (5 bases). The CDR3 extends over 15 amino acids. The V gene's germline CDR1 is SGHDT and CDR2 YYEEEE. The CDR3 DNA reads TGCGCCAGCAGACGCCGGGACGTCGATAATGAAAAACTGTTTTTT. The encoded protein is CASRRRDVDNEKLFF.

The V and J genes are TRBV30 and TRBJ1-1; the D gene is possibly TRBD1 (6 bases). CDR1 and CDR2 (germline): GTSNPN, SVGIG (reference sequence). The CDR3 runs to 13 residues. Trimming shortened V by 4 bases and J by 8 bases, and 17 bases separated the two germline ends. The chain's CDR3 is CAWTLTGTSEAFF. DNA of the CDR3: TGTGCCTGGACCCTCACCGGGACATCCGAAGCTTTCTTT.

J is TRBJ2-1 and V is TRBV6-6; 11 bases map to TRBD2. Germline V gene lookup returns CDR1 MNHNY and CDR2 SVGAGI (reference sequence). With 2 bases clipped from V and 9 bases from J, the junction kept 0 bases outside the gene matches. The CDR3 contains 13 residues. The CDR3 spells CASSYTSGGEQFF. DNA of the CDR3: TGTGCCAGCAGTTACACTAGCGGGGGTGAGCAGTTCTTC.

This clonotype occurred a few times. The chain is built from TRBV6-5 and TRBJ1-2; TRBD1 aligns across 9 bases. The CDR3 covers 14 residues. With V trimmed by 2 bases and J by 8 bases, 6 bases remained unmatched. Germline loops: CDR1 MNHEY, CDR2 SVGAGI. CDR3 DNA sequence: TGTGCCAGCAGTTACGGGGACAGGGTCTCCGGCTACACCTTC. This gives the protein CASSYGDRVSGYTF.

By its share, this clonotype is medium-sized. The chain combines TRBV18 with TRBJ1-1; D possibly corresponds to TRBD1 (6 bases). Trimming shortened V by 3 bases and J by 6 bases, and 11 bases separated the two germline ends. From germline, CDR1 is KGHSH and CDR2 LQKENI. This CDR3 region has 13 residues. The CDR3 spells CASSPGAPPEAFF. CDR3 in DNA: TGTGCCAGCTCACCGGGGGCGCCCCCTGAAGCTTTCTTT.

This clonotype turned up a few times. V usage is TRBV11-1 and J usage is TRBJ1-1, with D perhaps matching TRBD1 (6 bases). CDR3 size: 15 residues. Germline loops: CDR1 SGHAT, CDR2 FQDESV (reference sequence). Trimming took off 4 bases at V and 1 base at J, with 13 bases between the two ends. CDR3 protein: CASSSAYRANTEAFF. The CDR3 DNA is TGTGCCAGCAGCTCAGCCTACAGGGCGAACACTGAAGCTTTCTTT.

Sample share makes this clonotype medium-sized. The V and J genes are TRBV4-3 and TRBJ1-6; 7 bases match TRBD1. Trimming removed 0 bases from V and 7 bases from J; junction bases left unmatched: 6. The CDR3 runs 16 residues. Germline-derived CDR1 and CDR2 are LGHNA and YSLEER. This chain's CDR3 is CASSQDLRGRNSPLHF. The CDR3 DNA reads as TGCGCCAGCAGCCAAGACTTGAGGGGGCGGAATTCACCCCTCCACTTT.

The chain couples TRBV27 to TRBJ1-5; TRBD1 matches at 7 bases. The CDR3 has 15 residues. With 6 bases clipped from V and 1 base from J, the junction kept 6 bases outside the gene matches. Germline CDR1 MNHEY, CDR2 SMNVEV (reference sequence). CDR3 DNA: TGTGCCAGCAGCCCGGGACAGCGGAGCAATCAGCCCCAGCATTTT. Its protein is CASSPGQRSNQPQHF.